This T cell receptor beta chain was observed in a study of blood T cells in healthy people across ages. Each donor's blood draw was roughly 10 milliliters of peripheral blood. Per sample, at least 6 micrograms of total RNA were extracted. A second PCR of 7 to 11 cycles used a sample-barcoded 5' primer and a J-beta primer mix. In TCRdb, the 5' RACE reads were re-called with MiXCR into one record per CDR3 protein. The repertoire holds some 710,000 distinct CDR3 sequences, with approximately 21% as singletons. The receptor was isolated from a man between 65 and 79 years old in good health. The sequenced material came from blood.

The CDR3 loop is CASSLLQGPETQYF. The CDR3, as DNA: TGTGCCAGCAGCTTACTACAGGGGCCGGAGACCCAGTACTTC. The chain links TRBV13 to TRBJ2-5; TRBD1 matches 7 bases. The ends lost 2 bases at V and 5 bases at J; junction bases unmatched: 5. CDR1 and CDR2 from the germline V gene are PRHDT and FYEKMQ (reference sequence). The CDR3 consists of 14 residues.